These T cell receptor beta chains were read from a single sample in a study of T-cell memory formation after mild COVID-19. From the 5' RACE reads, TCRdb called clonotypes with MiXCR, one entry per CDR3 protein. This table has roughly 310,000 distinct CDR3 sequences, more than 15% appearing once. Sequenced sample: PBMCs or a T cell subset sorted from them (not recorded which). The receptors were gathered from a man aged 18 to 30 who had mild COVID-19 (a few samples of this study predate the infection). Cell type and time point are not known. The CDR3 runs from the conserved cysteine through the conserved F or W. A D gene is named only where the DNA matches it firmly. Size is omitted from some rows. Given values are once, few, many or a class for expanded clones.

size,D,V,J,CDR3,DNA
.,.,TRBV4-3,TRBJ2-2,CASSPSVGVVGELFF,TGCGCCAGCAGCCCATCAGTGGGGGTAGTAGGGGAGCTGTTTTTT
few,.,TRBV6-5,TRBJ2-5,CASSAGSKNGQETQYF,TGTGCCAGCAGTGCAGGATCGAAGAATGGACAAGAGACCCAGTACTTC
few,.,TRBV27,TRBJ2-3,CASSSGSTDTQYF,TGTGCCAGCAGTTCAGGAAGCACAGATACGCAGTATTTT
.,.,TRBV27,TRBJ2-1,CASSLQRGRLYNEQFF,TGTGCCAGCAGTCTCCAACGGGGGCGGCTATACAATGAGCAGTTCTTC
.,TRBD2,TRBV11-2,TRBJ2-5,CASSLVLAGAHQYF,TGTGCCAGCAGCTTAGTTCTAGCGGGGGCGCACCAGTACTTC
.,.,TRBV5-1,TRBJ1-1,CASSFQASMNTEAFF,TGCGCCAGCAGCTTTCAGGCGTCCATGAACACTGAAGCTTTCTTT
.,.,TRBV11-2,TRBJ1-1,CASSFRRLGEAFF,TGTGCCAGCAGCTTCCGCCGACTCGGGGAAGCTTTCTTT
many,.,TRBV5-1,TRBJ2-7,CASSLETVSVQYF,TGCGCCAGCAGCTTGGAAACGGTGTCGGTGCAGTACTTC
few,.,TRBV28,TRBJ2-7,CASTRAGASSYEQYF,TGTGCCAGCACCCGCGCCGGCGCGAGCTCCTACGAGCAGTACTTC
.,.,TRBV12-3/TRBV12-4,TRBJ2-1,CASSFDSSRWGEQFF,TGTGCCAGCAGTTTCGACTCTAGTAGATGGGGTGAGCAGTTCTTC
.,.,TRBV4-3,TRBJ1-1,CASSQDLGREAFF,TGCGCCAGCAGCCAAGATCTGGGGCGAGAAGCTTTCTTT
.,.,TRBV10-3,TRBJ1-1,CAISERTALMNTEAFF,TGTGCCATCAGTGAGAGGACTGCTCTCATGAACACTGAAGCTTTCTTT
.,TRBD1,TRBV12-3/TRBV12-4,TRBJ2-3,CASSQTGGLGDTQYF,TGTGCCAGCAGTCAAACAGGGGGGTTAGGGGATACGCAGTATTTT
.,.,TRBV7-8,TRBJ2-5,CASRHRRIASEQETQYF,TGTGCCAGCAGACACAGACGTATCGCTAGCGAACAAGAGACCCAGTACTTC
.,.,TRBV2,TRBJ2-7,CASSGWEGVEQYF,TGTGCCAGCAGTGGCTGGGAGGGGGTCGAGCAGTACTTC
few,.,TRBV4-3,TRBJ2-1,CASSQDGEDGGEQFF,TGCGCCAGCAGCCAAGACGGGGAAGACGGCGGTGAGCAGTTCTTC
few,.,TRBV3-1,TRBJ2-7,CASSQGWGYEQYF,TGTGCCAGCAGCCAAGGGTGGGGCTACGAGCAGTACTTC
.,TRBD1,TRBV6-5,TRBJ2-3,CASSYGTGPDTQYF,TGTGCCAGCAGTTACGGGACAGGTCCAGATACGCAGTATTTT
.,TRBD1,TRBV5-1,TRBJ1-1,CASSSGQGAFTEAFF,TGCGCCAGCAGCTCCGGACAGGGGGCATTCACTGAAGCTTTCTTT
.,.,TRBV27,TRBJ2-7,CASRRSGGDEQYF,TGTGCCAGCCGGCGTTCAGGGGGGGACGAGCAGTACTTC
.,.,TRBV9,TRBJ2-1,CASSPAPRGAYNEQFF,TGTGCCAGCAGCCCAGCCCCAAGGGGGGCGTACAATGAGCAGTTCTTC
.,TRBD2,TRBV6-2/TRBV6-3,TRBJ2-2,CASSYSFASGVTGELFF,TGTGCCAGCAGTTACTCATTCGCTAGCGGAGTCACCGGGGAGCTGTTTTTT
few,.,TRBV15,TRBJ1-2,CATSRERGTLRYGYTF,TGTGCCACCAGCAGAGAGAGGGGGACTCTTCGGTATGGCTACACCTTC
few,.,TRBV2,TRBJ1-2,CASRGIDYGYTF,TGTGCCAGCAGGGGCATAGACTATGGCTACACCTTC
.,.,TRBV7-8,TRBJ2-3,CASSLGRTAVPSTDTQYF,TGTGCCAGCAGCTTAGGAAGAACTGCCGTCCCTAGCACAGATACGCAGTATTTT
many,TRBD2,TRBV7-3,TRBJ2-1,CASSFSGGGNEQFF,TGTGCCAGCAGCTTCAGCGGGGGGGGAAATGAGCAGTTCTTC
.,TRBD1,TRBV5-4,TRBJ2-2,CASSSRTGSHGELFF,TGTGCCAGCAGCTCCCGGACAGGAAGTCACGGGGAGCTGTTTTTT
many,.,TRBV5-1,TRBJ2-3,CASNPGDTDTQYF,TGCGCCAGCAATCCGGGGGACACAGATACGCAGTATTTT
.,.,TRBV6-2/TRBV6-3,TRBJ2-3,CASLQGTDTQYF,TGTGCCAGTCTCCAAGGCACAGATACGCAGTATTTT
few,TRBD1,TRBV20-1,TRBJ1-1,CSAADATGPIWMNTEAFF,TGCAGTGCTGCCGACGCGACAGGGCCAATTTGGATGAACACTGAAGCTTTCTTT
many,TRBD1,TRBV14,TRBJ1-1,CASSLGGGLAREAFF,TGTGCCAGCAGCCTAGGAGGGGGCTTAGCCCGTGAAGCTTTCTTT
few,TRBD2,TRBV12-3/TRBV12-4,TRBJ2-2,CASSREGGSTGELFF,TGTGCCAGCAGTCGGGAGGGGGGAAGCACCGGGGAGCTGTTTTTT
few,TRBD1,TRBV9,TRBJ1-1,CASSATGSGTEAFF,TGTGCCAGCAGCGCGACAGGGTCTGGCACTGAAGCTTTCTTT
.,TRBD1,TRBV24-1,TRBJ2-3,CATSDRRDRRDTQYF,TGTGCCACCAGTGACCGCCGGGACAGGAGAGATACGCAGTATTTT
.,.,TRBV5-1,TRBJ1-6,CASSGGGTNSPLHF,TGCGCCAGCAGCGGAGGGGGAACTAATTCACCCCTCCACTTT
many,.,TRBV12-3/TRBV12-4,TRBJ2-3,CASSLGVSDTQYF,TGTGCCAGCAGTTTAGGGGTTTCAGATACGCAGTATTTT
.,.,TRBV5-1,TRBJ2-5,CASTRGVEETQYF,TGCGCCAGCACCCGCGGCGTAGAAGAGACCCAGTACTTC
.,.,TRBV7-3,TRBJ2-5,CASSLTIGIEETQYF,TGTGCCAGCAGCTTAACCATTGGGATAGAAGAGACCCAGTACTTC
.,.,TRBV9,TRBJ2-5,CASSVSGLETQYF,TGTGCCAGCAGCGTCTCCGGCCTAGAGACCCAGTACTTC
many,TRBD2,TRBV7-8,TRBJ2-7,CASSSSGGLYEQYF,TGTGCCAGCAGCAGTAGCGGGGGGCTCTACGAGCAGTACTTC
.,TRBD1,TRBV7-9,TRBJ1-2,CASEVRDRTVYGYTF,TGTGCCAGCGAAGTGAGGGACAGGACAGTCTATGGCTACACCTTC
once,.,TRBV13,TRBJ1-1,CASSQWTRKSTEAFF,TGTGCCAGCAGCCAATGGACGCGTAAGTCCACTGAAGCTTTCTTT
few,.,TRBV6-6,TRBJ2-1,CASSQATAGTGTLFNEQFF,TGTGCCAGCAGTCAAGCGACCGCTGGGACCGGGACCCTCTTTAATGAGCAGTTCTTC
few,TRBD2,TRBV7-9,TRBJ2-3,CASSPRGSGVSTDTQYF,TGTGCCAGCAGCCCGCGAGGCAGCGGGGTTAGCACAGATACGCAGTATTTT
.,.,TRBV4-1,TRBJ1-1,CASSFDRWTEAFF,TGCGCCAGCAGCTTCGACAGGTGGACTGAAGCTTTCTTT
many,.,TRBV6-1,TRBJ1-5,CASRVRGGQPQHF,TGTGCCAGCAGGGTCAGGGGAGGTCAGCCCCAGCATTTT
few,TRBD1,TRBV29-1,TRBJ2-7,CSVGLGQGAINEQYF,TGCAGCGTTGGACTAGGACAGGGGGCAATAAACGAGCAGTACTTC
few,.,TRBV7-9,TRBJ1-6,CASSLAEGFGSPLHF,TGTGCCAGCAGCTTAGCGGAGGGGTTCGGGTCACCCCTCCACTTT
few,TRBD1,TRBV7-2,TRBJ1-6,CASSLRTGGSPLHF,TGTGCCAGCAGCTTAAGGACAGGGGGGTCACCCCTCCACTTT
few,.,TRBV30,TRBJ2-7,CAWTQGYEQYF,TGTGCCTGGACGCAGGGCTACGAGCAGTACTTC